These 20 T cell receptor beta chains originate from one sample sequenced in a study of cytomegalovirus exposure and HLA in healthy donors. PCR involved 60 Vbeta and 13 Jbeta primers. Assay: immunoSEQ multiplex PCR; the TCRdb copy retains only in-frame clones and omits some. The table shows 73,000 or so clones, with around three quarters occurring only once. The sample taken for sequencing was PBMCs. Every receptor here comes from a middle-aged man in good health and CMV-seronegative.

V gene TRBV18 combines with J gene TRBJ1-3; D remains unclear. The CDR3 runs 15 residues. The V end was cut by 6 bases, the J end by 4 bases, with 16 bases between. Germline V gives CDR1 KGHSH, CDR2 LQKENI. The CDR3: CASSPGSRGGNTIYF. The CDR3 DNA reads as TGTGCCAGCTCGCCGGGAAGCCGAGGGGGAAACACCATATATTTT.

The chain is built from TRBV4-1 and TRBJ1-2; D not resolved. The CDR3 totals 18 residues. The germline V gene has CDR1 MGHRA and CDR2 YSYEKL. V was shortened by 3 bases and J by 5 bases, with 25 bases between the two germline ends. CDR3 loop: CASSHGWALGINFYGYTF. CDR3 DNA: TGCGCCAGCAGCCACGGATGGGCCTTGGGCATAAACTTTTATGGCTACACCTTC.

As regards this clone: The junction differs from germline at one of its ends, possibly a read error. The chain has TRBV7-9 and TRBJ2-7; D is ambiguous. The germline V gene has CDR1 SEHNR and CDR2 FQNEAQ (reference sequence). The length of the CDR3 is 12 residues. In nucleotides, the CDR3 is TGTTCCAGCAGCCCAACGGGTTACGAGCAGTACTTC. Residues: CSSSPTGYEQYF. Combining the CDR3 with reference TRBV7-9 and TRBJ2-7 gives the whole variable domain DTGVSQNPRHKITKRGQNVTFRCDPISEHNRLYWYRQTLGQGPEFLTYFQNEAQLEKSRLLSDRFSAERPKGSFSTLEIQRTEQGDSAMYLCSSSPTGYEQYFGPGTRLTVT.

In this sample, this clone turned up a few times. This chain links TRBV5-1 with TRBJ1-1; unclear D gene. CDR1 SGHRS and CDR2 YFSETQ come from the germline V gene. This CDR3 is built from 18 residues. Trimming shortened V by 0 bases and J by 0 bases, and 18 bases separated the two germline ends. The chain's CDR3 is CASSLGFFGESMNTEAFF. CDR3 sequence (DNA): TGCGCCAGCAGCTTGGGGTTTTTCGGAGAAAGTATGAACACTGAAGCTTTCTTT.

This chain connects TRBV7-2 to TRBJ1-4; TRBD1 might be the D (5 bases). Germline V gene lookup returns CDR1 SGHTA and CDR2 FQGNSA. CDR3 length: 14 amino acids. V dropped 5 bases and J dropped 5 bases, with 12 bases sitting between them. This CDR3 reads CASSLSTVNEKLFF. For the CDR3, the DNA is TGTGCCAGCAGCCTATCGACAGTGAATGAAAAACTGTTTTTT.

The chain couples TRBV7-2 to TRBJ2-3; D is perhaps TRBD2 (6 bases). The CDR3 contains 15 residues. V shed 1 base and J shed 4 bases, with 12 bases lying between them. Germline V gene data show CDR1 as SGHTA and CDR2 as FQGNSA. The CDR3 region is CASSLVGRGSDTQYF. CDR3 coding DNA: TGTGCCAGCAGCTTAGTTGGGCGGGGTTCAGATACGCAGTATTTT. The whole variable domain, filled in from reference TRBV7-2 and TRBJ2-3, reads GAGVSQSPSNKVTEKGKDVELRCDPISGHTALYWYRQSLGQGLEFLIYFQGNSAPDKSGLPSDRFSAERTGGSVSTLTIQRTQQEDSAVYLCASSLVGRGSDTQYFGPGTRLTVL.

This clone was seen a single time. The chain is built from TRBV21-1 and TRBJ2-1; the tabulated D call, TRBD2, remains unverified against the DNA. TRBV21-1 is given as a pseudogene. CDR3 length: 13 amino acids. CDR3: CASSNEPYNEQFF. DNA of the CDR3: TGTGCCAGCAGCAACGAGCCTTACAATGAGCAGTTCTTC.

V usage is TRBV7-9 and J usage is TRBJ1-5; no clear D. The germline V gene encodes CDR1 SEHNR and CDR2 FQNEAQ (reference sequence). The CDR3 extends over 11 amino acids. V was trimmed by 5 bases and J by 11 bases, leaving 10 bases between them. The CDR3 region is CASSQGGAQHF. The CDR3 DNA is TGTGCCAGCAGCCAAGGCGGCGCCCAGCATTTT. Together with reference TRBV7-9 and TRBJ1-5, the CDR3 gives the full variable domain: DTGVSQNPRHKITKRGQNVTFRCDPISEHNRLYWYRQTLGQGPEFLTYFQNEAQLEKSRLLSDRFSAERPKGSFSTLEIQRTEQGDSAMYLCASSQGGAQHFGDGTRLSIL.

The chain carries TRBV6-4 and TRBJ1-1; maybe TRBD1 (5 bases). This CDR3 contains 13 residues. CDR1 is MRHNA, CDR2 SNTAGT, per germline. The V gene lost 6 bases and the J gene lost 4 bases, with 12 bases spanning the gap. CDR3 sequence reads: CASRPPGGTEAFF. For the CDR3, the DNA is TGTGCCAGCAGACCTCCCGGGGGCACTGAAGCTTTCTTT.

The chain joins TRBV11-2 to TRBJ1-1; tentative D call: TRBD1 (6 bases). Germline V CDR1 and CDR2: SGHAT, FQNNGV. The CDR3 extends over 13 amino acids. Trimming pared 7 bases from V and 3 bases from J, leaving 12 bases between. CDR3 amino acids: CASIKQGHTEAFF. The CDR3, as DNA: TGTGCCAGCATCAAACAGGGCCACACTGAAGCTTTCTTT.

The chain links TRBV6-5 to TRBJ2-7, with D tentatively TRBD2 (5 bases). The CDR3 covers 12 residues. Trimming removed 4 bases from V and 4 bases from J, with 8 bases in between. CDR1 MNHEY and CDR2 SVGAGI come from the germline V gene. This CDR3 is CASSSSGYEQYF. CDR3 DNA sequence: TGTGCCAGCAGTTCATCGGGATACGAGCAGTACTTC.

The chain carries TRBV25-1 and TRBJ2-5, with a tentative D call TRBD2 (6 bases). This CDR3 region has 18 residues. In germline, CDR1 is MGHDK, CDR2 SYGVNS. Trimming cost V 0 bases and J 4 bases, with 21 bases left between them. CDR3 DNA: TGTGCCAGCAGTGAATATCCCGGGAGCGGCGGAGGCGGAGAGACCCAGTACTTC. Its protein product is CASSEYPGSGGGGETQYF.

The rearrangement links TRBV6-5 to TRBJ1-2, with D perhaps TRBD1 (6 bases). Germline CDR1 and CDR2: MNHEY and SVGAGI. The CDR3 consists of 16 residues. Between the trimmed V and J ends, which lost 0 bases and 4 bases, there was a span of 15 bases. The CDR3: CASSYSGAGGVYGYTF. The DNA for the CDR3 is TGTGCCAGCAGTTACTCGGGGGCAGGAGGCGTCTATGGCTACACCTTC.

The CDR3 protein is CASSQEVVAADNEQFF. DNA for the CDR3: TGCGCCAGCAGCCAAGAGGTTGTAGCGGCGGACAATGAGCAGTTCTTC. V usage is TRBV4-1 and J usage is TRBJ2-1; D might be TRBD2 (6 bases). V lost 0 bases and J 5 bases, leaving 14 bases between the germline ends. Germline-derived CDR1 and CDR2 are MGHRA and YSYEKL. The CDR3 runs to 16 residues.

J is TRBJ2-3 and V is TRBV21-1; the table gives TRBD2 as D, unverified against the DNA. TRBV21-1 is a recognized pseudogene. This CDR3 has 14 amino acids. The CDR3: CAIRTSGRTDTQYF. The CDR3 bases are TGTGCCATACGGACTAGCGGGAGAACAGATACGCAGTATTTT.

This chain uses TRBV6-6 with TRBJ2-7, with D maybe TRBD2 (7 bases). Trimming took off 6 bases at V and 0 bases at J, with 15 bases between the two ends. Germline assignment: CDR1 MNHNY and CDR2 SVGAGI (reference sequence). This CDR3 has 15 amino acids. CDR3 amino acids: CASRRAGDTSYEQYF. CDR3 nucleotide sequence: TGTGCCAGCAGGCGGGCGGGGGACACCTCCTACGAGCAGTACTTC.

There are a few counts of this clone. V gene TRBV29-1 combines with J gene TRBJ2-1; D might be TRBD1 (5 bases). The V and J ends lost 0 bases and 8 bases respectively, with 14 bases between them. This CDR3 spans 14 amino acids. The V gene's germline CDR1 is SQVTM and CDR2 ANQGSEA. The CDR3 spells CSVEDRMGQDEQFF. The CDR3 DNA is TGCAGCGTTGAAGATCGGATGGGGCAGGATGAGCAGTTCTTC.

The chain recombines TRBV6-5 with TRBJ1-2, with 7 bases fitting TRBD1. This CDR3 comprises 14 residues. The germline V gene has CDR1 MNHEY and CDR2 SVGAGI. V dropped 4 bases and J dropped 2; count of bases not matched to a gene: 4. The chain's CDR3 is CASSSPGQNYGYTF. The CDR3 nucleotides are TGTGCCAGCAGTTCTCCGGGACAGAACTATGGCTACACCTTC.

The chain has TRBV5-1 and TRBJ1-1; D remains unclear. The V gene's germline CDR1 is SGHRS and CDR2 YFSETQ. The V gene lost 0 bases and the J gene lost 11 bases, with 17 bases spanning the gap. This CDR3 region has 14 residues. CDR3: CASSLVADPSDAFF. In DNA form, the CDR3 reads TGCGCCAGCAGCTTGGTAGCGGACCCGAGTGATGCTTTCTTT.

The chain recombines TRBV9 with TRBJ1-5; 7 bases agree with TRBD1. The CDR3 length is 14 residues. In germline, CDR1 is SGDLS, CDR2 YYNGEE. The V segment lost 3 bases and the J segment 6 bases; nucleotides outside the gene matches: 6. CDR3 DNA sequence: TGTGCCAGCAGCGCGGACAGGATGTCTCAGCCCCAGCATTTT. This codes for CASSADRMSQPQHF.